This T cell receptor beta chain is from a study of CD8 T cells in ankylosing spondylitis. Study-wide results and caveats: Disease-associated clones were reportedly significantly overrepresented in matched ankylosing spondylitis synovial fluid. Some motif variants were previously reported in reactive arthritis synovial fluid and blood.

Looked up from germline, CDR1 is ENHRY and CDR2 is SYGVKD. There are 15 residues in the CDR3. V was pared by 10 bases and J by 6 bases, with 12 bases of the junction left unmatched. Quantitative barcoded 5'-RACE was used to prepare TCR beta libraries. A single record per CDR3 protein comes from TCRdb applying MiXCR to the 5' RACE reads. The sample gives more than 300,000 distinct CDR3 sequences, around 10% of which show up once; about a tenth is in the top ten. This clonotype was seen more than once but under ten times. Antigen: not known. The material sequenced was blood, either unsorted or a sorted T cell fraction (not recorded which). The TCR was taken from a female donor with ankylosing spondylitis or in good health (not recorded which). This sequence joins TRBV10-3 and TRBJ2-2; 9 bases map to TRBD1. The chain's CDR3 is CATCPGQGSAGELFF. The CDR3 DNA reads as TGTGCCACCTGTCCGGGACAGGGTTCGGCCGGGGAGCTGTTTTTT.